The clone carrying this T cell receptor beta chain has just one count. Produced via immunoSEQ multiplex PCR; TCRdb's table is partial and in-frame only. The table records about 150,000 clones, about four fifths of them present only once. The sample belongs to a study of blood T cell repertoires in COVID-19. The TCR was taken from a human donor in a cohort sampled during active COVID-19. Input material: peripheral blood.

CDR3 region: CASSLTTGGVTDTQYF. The CDR3 DNA follows: TGTGCCAGCAGCTTAACGACAGGGGGCGTCACAGATACGCAGTATTTT. V usage is TRBV7-9 and J usage is TRBJ2-3; TRBD1 matches at 10 bases. V was clipped by 2 bases and J by 2 bases; unmatched bases: 4. The V gene's germline CDR1 is SEHNR and CDR2 FQNEAQ (reference sequence). There are 16 residues in the CDR3.